The 27 T cell receptor beta chains below were found in one sample sequenced in a study of beta chain features in type 1 diabetes. Whole-study results and caveats: There was a moderate but significant shortening of TCRB CDR3s in all four CD4+ subsets of Type 1 diabetes patients.

Their target antigens are unknown. Investigators reverse transcribed all isolated RNA, so they sequenced expressed TCRB transcripts. Sequenced by immunoSEQ multiplex PCR; TCRdb stores in-frame clones only, minus some. Counted here are more than 200,000 clones, 16% occurring once; the ten biggest clones make up about 0.092%. The material sequenced was naive CD4+ T cells from blood. These receptors originate from a man younger than 45 with type 1 diabetes.

This clone was picked up a small number of times. The chain combines TRBV29-1 with TRBJ2-1, with 11 bases that match TRBD2. The CDR3 is 14 residues long. Germline loops: CDR1 SQVTM, CDR2 ANQGSEA. With V trimmed by 7 bases and J by 5 bases, 7 bases remained unmatched. The CDR3 DNA is TGCAGCGGGGTAGCGGGAGGGATCAACAATGAGCAGTTCTTC. Translating it yields CSGVAGGINNEQFF.

J is TRBJ2-7 and V is TRBV4-1; 8 nucleotides agree with TRBD1. The CDR3 contains 15 residues. The germline V gene has CDR1 MGHRA and CDR2 YSYEKL. J lost 2 bases, V lost 4 bases, and 7 bases had no gene match. The chain's CDR3 is CASSRGTGDAYEQYF. DNA of the CDR3: TGCGCCAGCAGCCGAGGGACAGGCGACGCCTACGAGCAGTACTTC.

The chain uses TRBV20-1 and TRBJ2-7; D call uncertain. V was pared by 5 bases and J by 4 bases, with 6 bases between. Germline loops: CDR1 DFQATT, CDR2 SNEGSKA (reference sequence). There are 10 residues in the CDR3. The CDR3 is CSAQNYEQYF. CDR3 bases: TGCAGTGCTCAAAATTACGAGCAGTACTTC.

There are a few counts of this clone. This sequence joins TRBV19 and TRBJ2-3; 7 bases are a match to TRBD1. V gave up 9 bases and J gave up 0 bases; unmatched junction bases: 3. This CDR3 is built from 13 residues. Per germline, CDR1 LNHDA and CDR2 SQIVND (reference sequence). The CDR3 bases are TGTGCCAGCCGGGACAGTAGCACAGATACGCAGTATTTT. Its protein product is CASRDSSTDTQYF.

The chain combines TRBV5-1 with TRBJ2-5; TRBD1 is a possible D gene (6 bases). This CDR3 has 15 amino acids. V was shortened by 0 bases and J by 2 bases, with 11 bases between the two germline ends. The V gene's germline CDR1 is SGHRS and CDR2 YFSETQ. The CDR3 DNA is TGCGCCAGCAGCTTGGTGTCAGGACAGCAAGAGACCCAGTACTTC. Its translation: CASSLVSGQQETQYF.

The rearrangement joins TRBV29-1 to TRBJ2-7; 8 bases line up with TRBD1. This CDR3 contains 15 residues. The trim removed 6 bases at V and 4 bases at J, leaving 14 bases unmatched. Germline V gene data show CDR1 as SQVTM and CDR2 as ANQGSEA. The CDR3 reads CSVAPPGTGRYEQYF. CDR3 coding DNA: TGCAGCGTCGCACCACCGGGGACAGGTAGATACGAGCAGTACTTC.

The rearrangement joins TRBV10-3 to TRBJ1-5; TRBD1 matches at 8 bases. Germline CDR1 and CDR2: ENHRY and SYGVKD. V trimming: 10 bases; J trimming: 5 bases; junction bases outside the gene matches: 10. This CDR3 comprises 14 residues. The CDR3 sequence: CATHAGQADQPQHF. The CDR3 DNA reads as TGTGCCACTCATGCGGGACAGGCGGATCAGCCCCAGCATTTT.

The chain links TRBV21-1 to TRBJ2-5; the table assigns TRBD2, which was not confirmed against the DNA. TRBV21-1 is assigned pseudogene status. This CDR3 has 14 amino acids. In DNA, the CDR3 is TGTGCCAGCAGTACTCGAGACTCACAAGAGACCCAGTACTTC. Amino acids: CASSTRDSQETQYF.

This clone occurred a few times. The chain has TRBV7-2 and TRBJ2-2; 11 positions agree with TRBD2. V gave up 4 bases and J gave up 4 bases; unmatched junction bases: 2. In germline, CDR1 is SGHTA, CDR2 FQGNSA. The CDR3 loop spans 15 amino acids. The chain's CDR3 is CASSYTSGSTGELFF. The CDR3 DNA is TGTGCCAGCAGCTATACTAGCGGGAGCACCGGGGAGCTGTTTTTT.

This clone was seen once. V usage is TRBV6-5 and J usage is TRBJ2-5; D is unclear. Trimming stripped 0 bases from V and 4 bases from J, with 12 bases between. The CDR3 runs to 15 residues. Germline V CDR1 and CDR2: MNHEY, SVGAGI. The CDR3 is CASSYSLGPLETQYF. The CDR3 DNA sequence: TGTGCCAGCAGTTACTCTCTAGGACCACTAGAGACCCAGTACTTC.

V is TRBV7-2 and J is TRBJ2-3; TRBD2 aligns across 10 bases. After removal of 3 bases from V and 1 base from J, the junction contained 1 base not matched to a gene. Germline V gene lookup returns CDR1 SGHTA and CDR2 FQGNSA. CDR3 length: 15 amino acids. CDR3 loop: CASSFLAGGTDTQYF. In nucleotides, the CDR3 is TGTGCCAGCAGCTTCCTAGCGGGGGGCACAGATACGCAGTATTTT.

This rearrangement joins TRBV7-9 to TRBJ2-5, with TRBD2 identical over 7 bases. The germline V gene has CDR1 SEHNR and CDR2 FQNEAQ (reference sequence). V shed 2 bases, J shed 6 bases, and the junction held 12 bases outside the gene matches. The CDR3 consists of 16 residues. In DNA form, the CDR3 reads TGTGCCAGCAGCTTAACGTTCGGCGGGAGTCGGAAGACCCAGTACTTC. Translating gives CASSLTFGGSRKTQYF.

The rearrangement uses TRBV18 and TRBJ2-5; TRBD2 matches at 13 bases. Losses at the gene ends were 4 bases for V and 2 bases for J; bases not matched to a gene: 1. The CDR3 runs 15 residues. CDR1 and CDR2 from the germline V gene are KGHSH and LQKENI. The CDR3 coding sequence is TGTGCCAGCTCACAGGGACTAGCGGGGCAAGAGACCCAGTACTTC. The encoded protein is CASSQGLAGQETQYF.

The chain is built from TRBV20-1 and TRBJ2-3; D possibly corresponds to TRBD2 (6 bases). This CDR3 contains 11 residues. Per the germline V gene, CDR1 is DFQATT and CDR2 is SNEGSKA (reference sequence). CDR3 nucleotides: TGCCCTCGGGAGTTGCCAGATACGCAGTATTTT. Amino acid sequence: CPRELPDTQYF.

This clone showed up just a few times. The V and J genes are TRBV29-1 and TRBJ1-1; D not resolved. CDR1 and CDR2 (germline): SQVTM, ANQGSEA. This CDR3 has 12 amino acids. V was cut by 4 bases and J by 0 bases, with 6 bases left in between. Here the CDR3 reads CSVVVVNTEAFF. As DNA, the CDR3 is TGCAGCGTTGTAGTCGTGAACACTGAAGCTTTCTTT.

V and J are TRBV7-2 and TRBJ2-1; no definite D call. The V and J ends lost 3 bases and 7 bases respectively, with 4 bases between them. This CDR3 has 11 amino acids. Germline lookup yields CDR1 SGHTA and CDR2 FQGNSA. CDR3 nucleotides: TGTGCCAGCAGCTTTGGGAATGAGCAGTTCTTC. This translates into CASSFGNEQFF.

This clone was detected a few times. V usage is TRBV18 and J usage is TRBJ1-4; D possibly corresponds to TRBD1 (5 bases). The V and J ends lost 4 bases and 3 bases respectively, with 6 bases between them. CDR1 and CDR2 (germline): KGHSH, LQKENI. This CDR3 is built from 13 residues. The CDR3 here is CASSQGANEKLFF. DNA for the CDR3: TGTGCCAGCTCACAAGGGGCTAATGAAAAACTGTTTTTT. The whole variable domain, filled in from reference TRBV18 and TRBJ1-4, reads NAGVMQNPRHLVRRRGQEARLRCSPMKGHSHVYWYRQLPEEGLKFMVYLQKENIIDESGMPKERFSAEFPKEGPSILRIQQVVRGDSAAYFCASSQGANEKLFFGSGTQLSVL.

DNA of the CDR3: TGCGCCAGCTCGGGACTAGCGGGTATTGGGAATGAGCAGTTCTTC. This codes for CASSGLAGIGNEQFF. The chain combines TRBV4-1 with TRBJ2-1; 12 bases agree with TRBD2. CDR1 MGHRA and CDR2 YSYEKL come from the germline V gene. Unmatched junction bases numbered 9, after V lost 8 bases and J lost 7 bases. This CDR3 is built from 15 residues.

The V and J genes are TRBV29-1 and TRBJ2-5; weak D call: TRBD1 (6 bases). In germline, CDR1 is SQVTM, CDR2 ANQGSEA. V was shortened by 4 bases and J by 1 base, with 10 bases between the two germline ends. This CDR3 is built from 13 residues. Here the CDR3 reads CSVALQGQETQYF. The CDR3 bases are TGCAGCGTTGCCCTACAGGGCCAAGAGACCCAGTACTTC.

The rearrangement joins TRBV28 to TRBJ2-1; TRBD1 is a possible D gene (6 bases). The germline CDR1 and CDR2 sequences are MDHEN and SYDVKM. Trimming stripped 5 bases from V and 2 bases from J, with 13 bases between. The CDR3 spans 15 residues. The CDR3 reads CASSLGQGPYNEQFF. CDR3 in DNA: TGTGCCAGCAGTCTGGGACAAGGGCCCTACAATGAGCAGTTCTTC.

The gene calls are TRBV4-2 and TRBJ2-3; D ambiguous. CDR1 LGHNA and CDR2 YNFKEQ come from the germline V gene. Trimming shortened V by 1 base and J by 4 bases, and 12 bases separated the two germline ends. The CDR3 covers 15 residues. Here the CDR3 DNA reads TGTGCCAGCAGCCAAGGGTACTCTGGGGCAGATACGCAGTATTTT. Translation: CASSQGYSGADTQYF.

This clone was observed a few times. This sequence joins TRBV18 and TRBJ2-1, with 8 bases fitting TRBD1. V lost 4 bases and J lost 8; bases outside the gene matches: 10. The CDR3 is made up of 15 amino acids. Germline CDR1 KGHSH, CDR2 LQKENI. Here the CDR3 DNA reads TGTGCCAGCTCACAAGCTTGGACAGGGAGTCATGAGCAGTTCTTC. Translation: CASSQAWTGSHEQFF. Based on the CDR3 plus reference TRBV18 and TRBJ2-1, the full variable domain is NAGVMQNPRHLVRRRGQEARLRCSPMKGHSHVYWYRQLPEEGLKFMVYLQKENIIDESGMPKERFSAEFPKEGPSILRIQQVVRGDSAAYFCASSQAWTGSHEQFFGPGTRLTVL.

This clone showed up just a few times. The V and J genes are TRBV29-1 and TRBJ1-1; 7 bases fit TRBD1. V shed 6 bases, J shed 1 base, and the junction held 5 bases outside the gene matches. Looked up from germline, CDR1 is SQVTM and CDR2 is ANQGSEA. The CDR3 loop spans 13 amino acids. The CDR3 region is CSVTGQPNTEAFF. CDR3 DNA sequence: TGCAGCGTGACGGGACAGCCGAACACTGAAGCTTTCTTT.

This clone has more than one count but fewer than ten. V gene TRBV9 combines with J gene TRBJ1-1; D call uncertain. Trimming cost V 3 bases and J 2 bases, with 11 bases left between them. In germline, CDR1 is SGDLS, CDR2 YYNGEE. The CDR3 length is 14 residues. In DNA form, the CDR3 reads TGTGCCAGCAGCGCGGCATACGGAAACACTGAAGCTTTCTTT. Its translation is CASSAAYGNTEAFF. The entire variable domain, with the rest obtained from reference TRBV9 and TRBJ1-1, is as follows: DSGVTQTPKHLITATGQRVTLRCSPRSGDLSVYWYQQSLDQGLQFLIQYYNGEERAKGNILERFSAQQFPDLHSELNLSSLELGDSALYFCASSAAYGNTEAFFGQGTRLTVV.

This chain uses TRBV29-1 with TRBJ2-1, with a tentative D call TRBD1 (6 bases). The CDR3 is 13 amino acids. Germline V gene sequence: CDR1 SQVTM, CDR2 ANQGSEA. Trimming removed 7 bases from V and 6 bases from J, with 16 bases in between. In DNA, the CDR3 is TGCAGCGGAGGGGGATTCAGGGGCAATGAGCAGTTCTTC. This translates into CSGGGFRGNEQFF.

This sequence joins TRBV18 and TRBJ2-3; D is ambiguous. The CDR3 loop spans 11 amino acids. The germline V gene encodes CDR1 KGHSH and CDR2 LQKENI. The ends were cut back, 5 bases at V and 2 bases at J, with 2 bases in the middle. The CDR3 DNA is TGTGCCAGCTCAGCCACAGATACGCAGTATTTT. This sequence encodes CASSATDTQYF.

This clone appeared a few times. The rearrangement joins TRBV29-1 to TRBJ2-3; a weak D match, TRBD2 (6 bases). The ends were cut back, 7 bases at V and 5 bases at J, with 16 bases in the middle. From germline, CDR1 is SQVTM and CDR2 ANQGSEA. CDR3 size: 13 residues. The CDR3 region is CSANFPGEDTQYF. The CDR3 DNA follows: TGCAGCGCCAACTTCCCGGGGGAAGATACGCAGTATTTT.